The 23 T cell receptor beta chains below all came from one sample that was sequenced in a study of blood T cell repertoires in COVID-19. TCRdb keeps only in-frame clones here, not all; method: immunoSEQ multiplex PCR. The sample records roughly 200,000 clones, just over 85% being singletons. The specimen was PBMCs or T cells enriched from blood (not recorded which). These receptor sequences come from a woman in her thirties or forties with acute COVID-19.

The CDR3, as DNA: TGCGCCAGCAGCCAAGATTTAGGGACAGGGGCTATCGAGCAGTACTTC. This sequence encodes CASSQDLGTGAIEQYF. This sequence joins TRBV4-1 and TRBJ2-7; 10 bases match TRBD1. The germline V gene encodes CDR1 MGHRA and CDR2 YSYEKL. The ends lost 0 bases at V and 6 bases at J; junction bases unmatched: 8. The CDR3 is 16 amino acids.

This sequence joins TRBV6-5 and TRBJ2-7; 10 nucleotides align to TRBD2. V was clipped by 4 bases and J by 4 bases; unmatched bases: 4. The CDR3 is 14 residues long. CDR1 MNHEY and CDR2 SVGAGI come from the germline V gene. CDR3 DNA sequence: TGTGCCAGCAGTTCCACTAGCGGGACGTACGAGCAGTACTTC. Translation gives CASSSTSGTYEQYF.

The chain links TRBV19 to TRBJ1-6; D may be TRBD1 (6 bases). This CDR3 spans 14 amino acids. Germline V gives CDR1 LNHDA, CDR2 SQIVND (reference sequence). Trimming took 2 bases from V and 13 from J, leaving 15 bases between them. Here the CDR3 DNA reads TGTGCCAGTAGTATACAGGGACAAGCGGCGCCCCTCCACTTT. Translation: CASSIQGQAAPLHF.

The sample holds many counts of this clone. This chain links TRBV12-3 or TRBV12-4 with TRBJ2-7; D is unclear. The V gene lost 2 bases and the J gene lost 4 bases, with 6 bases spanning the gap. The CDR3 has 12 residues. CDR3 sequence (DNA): TGTGCCAGCAGTTTATTCGGGTACGAGCAGTACTTC. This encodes CASSLFGYEQYF.

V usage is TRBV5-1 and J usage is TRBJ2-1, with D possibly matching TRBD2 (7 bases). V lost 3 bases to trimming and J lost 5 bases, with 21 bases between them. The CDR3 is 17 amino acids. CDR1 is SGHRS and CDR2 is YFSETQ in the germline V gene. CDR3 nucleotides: TGCGCCAGCAGCTGGGGCCGGAGGGGGGGCCAGCACAATGAGCAGTTCTTC. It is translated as CASSWGRRGGQHNEQFF.

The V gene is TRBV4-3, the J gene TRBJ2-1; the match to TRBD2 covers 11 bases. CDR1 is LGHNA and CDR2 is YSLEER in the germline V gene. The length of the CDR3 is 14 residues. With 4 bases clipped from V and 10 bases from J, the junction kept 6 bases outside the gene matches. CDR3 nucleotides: TGCGCCAGCAGCCCCACTAGCGGGAGATCGGAGCAGTTCTTC. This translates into CASSPTSGRSEQFF.

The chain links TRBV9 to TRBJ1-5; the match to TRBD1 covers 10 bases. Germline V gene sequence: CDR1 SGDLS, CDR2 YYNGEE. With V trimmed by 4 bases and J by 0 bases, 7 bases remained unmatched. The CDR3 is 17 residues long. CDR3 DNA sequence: TGTGCCAGCAGCTCAGGACAGGGGGAAGGTAGCAATCAGCCCCAGCATTTT. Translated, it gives CASSSGQGEGSNQPQHF.

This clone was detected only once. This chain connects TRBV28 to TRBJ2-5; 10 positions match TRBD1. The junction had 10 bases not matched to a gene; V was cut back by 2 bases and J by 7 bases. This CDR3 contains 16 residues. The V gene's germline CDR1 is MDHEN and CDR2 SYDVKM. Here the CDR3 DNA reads TGTGCCAGCAGTTTAGACTCGGGACAGGGGTTAAGGACCCAGTACTTC. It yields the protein CASSLDSGQGLRTQYF.

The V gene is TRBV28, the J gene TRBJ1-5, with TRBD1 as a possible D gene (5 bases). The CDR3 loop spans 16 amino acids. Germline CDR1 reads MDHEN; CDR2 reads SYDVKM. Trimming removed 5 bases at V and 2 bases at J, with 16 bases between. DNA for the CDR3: TGTGCCAGCAGTCCGTCCCGGGGAGGGGGCAATCAGCCCCAGCATTTT. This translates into CASSPSRGGGNQPQHF.

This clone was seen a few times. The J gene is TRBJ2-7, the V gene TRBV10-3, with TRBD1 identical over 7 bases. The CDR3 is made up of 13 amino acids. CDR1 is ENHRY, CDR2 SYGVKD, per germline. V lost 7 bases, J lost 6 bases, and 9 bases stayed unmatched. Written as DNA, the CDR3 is TGTGCCATCACCGTGCAGGGGGTACGCGAGCAGTACTTC. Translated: CAITVQGVREQYF.

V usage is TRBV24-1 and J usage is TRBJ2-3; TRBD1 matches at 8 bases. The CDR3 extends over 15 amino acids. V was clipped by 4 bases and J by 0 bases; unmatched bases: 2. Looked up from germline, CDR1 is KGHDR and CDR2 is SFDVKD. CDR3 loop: CATSDGQGSTDTQYF. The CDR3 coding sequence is TGTGCCACCAGTGACGGACAGGGTAGCACAGATACGCAGTATTTT.

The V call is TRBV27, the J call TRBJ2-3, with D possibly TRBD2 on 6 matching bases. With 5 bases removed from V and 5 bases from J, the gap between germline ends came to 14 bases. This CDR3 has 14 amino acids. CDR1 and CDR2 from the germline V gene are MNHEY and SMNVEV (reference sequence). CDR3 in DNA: TGTGCCAGCAGTCGGGACTCGGGACGAGATACGCAGTATTTT. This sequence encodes CASSRDSGRDTQYF.

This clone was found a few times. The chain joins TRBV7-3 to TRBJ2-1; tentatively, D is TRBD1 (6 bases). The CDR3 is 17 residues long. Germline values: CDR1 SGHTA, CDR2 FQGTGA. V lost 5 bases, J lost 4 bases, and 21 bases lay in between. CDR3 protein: CASSPMGRGSLYNEQFF. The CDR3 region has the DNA TGTGCCAGCAGCCCAATGGGCAGGGGTTCTCTTTACAATGAGCAGTTCTTC.

The CDR3 protein is CAKRPPGTGRQTQYF. DNA for the CDR3: TGCGCCAAGCGCCCTCCCGGGACAGGGAGGCAGACCCAGTACTTC. V and J are TRBV5-1 and TRBJ2-5; 9 nucleotides line up with TRBD1. The CDR3 is 15 residues long. J lost 6 bases, V lost 9 bases, and 15 bases had no gene match. Germline CDR1 and CDR2: SGHRS and YFSETQ.

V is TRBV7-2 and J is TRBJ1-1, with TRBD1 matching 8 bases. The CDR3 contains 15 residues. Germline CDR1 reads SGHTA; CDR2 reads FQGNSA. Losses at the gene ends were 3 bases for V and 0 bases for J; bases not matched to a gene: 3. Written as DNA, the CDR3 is TGTGCCAGCAGCTTTCAGGGGGCCCTGAACACTGAAGCTTTCTTT. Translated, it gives CASSFQGALNTEAFF.

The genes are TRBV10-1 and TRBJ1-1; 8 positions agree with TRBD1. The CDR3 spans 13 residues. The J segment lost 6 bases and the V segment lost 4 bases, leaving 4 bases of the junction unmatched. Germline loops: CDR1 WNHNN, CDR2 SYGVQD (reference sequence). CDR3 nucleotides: TGCGCCAGCAGTGGGACAGGGAGCGCTGAAGCTTTCTTT. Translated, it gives CASSGTGSAEAFF.

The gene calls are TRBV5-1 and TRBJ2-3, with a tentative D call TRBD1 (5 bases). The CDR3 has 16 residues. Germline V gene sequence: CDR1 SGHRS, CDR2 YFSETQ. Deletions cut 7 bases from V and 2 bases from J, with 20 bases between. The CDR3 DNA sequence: TGCGCCAGCCAAGGGGTATTAGGGTCACCCACAGATACGCAGTATTTT. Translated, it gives CASQGVLGSPTDTQYF.

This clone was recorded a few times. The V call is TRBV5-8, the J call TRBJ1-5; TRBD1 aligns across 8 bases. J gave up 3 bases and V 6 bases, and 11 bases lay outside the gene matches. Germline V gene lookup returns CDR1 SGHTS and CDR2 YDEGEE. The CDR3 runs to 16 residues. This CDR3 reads CASNLLAGGPNQPQHF. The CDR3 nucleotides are TGTGCCAGCAACTTACTCGCAGGGGGCCCCAATCAGCCCCAGCATTTT.

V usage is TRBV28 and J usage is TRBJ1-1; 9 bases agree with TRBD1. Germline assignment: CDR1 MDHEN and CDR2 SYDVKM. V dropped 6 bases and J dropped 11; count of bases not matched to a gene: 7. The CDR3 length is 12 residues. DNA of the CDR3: TGTGCCAGCAGGGGGACAGGGATGGTCGCTTTCTTT. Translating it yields CASRGTGMVAFF.

As DNA, the CDR3 is TGTGCCAGCAGCTTAGCCAGCGCCAAGTTCTTC. Protein product: CASSLASAKFF. The rearrangement joins TRBV11-2 to TRBJ2-1; D is uncertain. V was pared by 1 base and J by 14 bases, with 9 bases between. The germline CDR1 and CDR2 sequences are SGHAT and FQNNGV. The CDR3 extends over 11 amino acids.

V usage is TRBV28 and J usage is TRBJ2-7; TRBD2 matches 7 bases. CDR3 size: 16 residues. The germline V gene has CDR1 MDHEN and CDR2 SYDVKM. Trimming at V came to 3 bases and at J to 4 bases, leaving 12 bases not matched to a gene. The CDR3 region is CASSLGGSGIGYEQYF. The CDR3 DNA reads TGTGCCAGCAGTTTGGGGGGAAGCGGGATAGGGTACGAGCAGTACTTC.

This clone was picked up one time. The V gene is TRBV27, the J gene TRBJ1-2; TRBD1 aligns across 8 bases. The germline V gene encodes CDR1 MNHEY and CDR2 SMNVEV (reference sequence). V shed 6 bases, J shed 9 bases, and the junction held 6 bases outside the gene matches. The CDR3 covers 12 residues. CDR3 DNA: TGTGCCAGCAGATCCGGACAGGGACGCTACACCTTC. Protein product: CASRSGQGRYTF.

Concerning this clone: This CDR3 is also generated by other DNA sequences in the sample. Written as DNA, the CDR3 is TGCGCCAGCAGCTTTACCACCACTAGCGAGCAGTACTTC. Its translation is CASSFTTTSEQYF. This chain links TRBV5-1 with TRBJ2-7, with D possibly being TRBD2 (5 bases). This CDR3 has 13 amino acids. V lost 2 bases, J lost 6 bases, and 12 bases lay in between. CDR1 SGHRS and CDR2 YFSETQ come from the germline V gene.